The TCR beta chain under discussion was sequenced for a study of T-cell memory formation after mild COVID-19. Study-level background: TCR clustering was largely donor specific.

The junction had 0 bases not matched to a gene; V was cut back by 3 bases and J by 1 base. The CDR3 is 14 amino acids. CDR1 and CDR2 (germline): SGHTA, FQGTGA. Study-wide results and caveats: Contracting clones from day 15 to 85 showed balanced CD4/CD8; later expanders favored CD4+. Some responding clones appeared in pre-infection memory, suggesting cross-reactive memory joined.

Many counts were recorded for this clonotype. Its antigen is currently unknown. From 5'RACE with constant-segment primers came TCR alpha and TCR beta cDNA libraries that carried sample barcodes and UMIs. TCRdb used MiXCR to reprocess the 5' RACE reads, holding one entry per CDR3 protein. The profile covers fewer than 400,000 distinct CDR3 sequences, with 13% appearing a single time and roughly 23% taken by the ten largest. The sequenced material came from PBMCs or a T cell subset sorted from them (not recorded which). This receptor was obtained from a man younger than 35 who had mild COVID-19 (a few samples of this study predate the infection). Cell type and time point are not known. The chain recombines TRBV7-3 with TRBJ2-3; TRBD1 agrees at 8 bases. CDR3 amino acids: CASSLTGGTDTQYF. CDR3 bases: TGTGCCAGCAGCTTGACAGGGGGCACAGATACGCAGTATTTT.